This T cell receptor beta chain came from a study of blood T cell repertoires in COVID-19. On the study more broadly: The samples span acute and convalescent COVID-19 from the United States, Italy and Spain.

V dropped 0 bases and J dropped 3 bases, with 5 bases sitting between them. CDR3 size: 13 residues. CDR1 is MGHDK and CDR2 is SYGVNS in the germline V gene. Only in-frame clones appear in the TCRdb table, and some are missing; sequencing was by immunoSEQ multiplex PCR. Counted here are about 180,000 clones, roughly 80% occurring once; the ten biggest clones make up 13% to 15%. Recruits, aged roughly 18 to 90 years, lived in 20 to 30 US areas. Clinical history reported by participants formed the basis on which cohorts were assigned. V is TRBV25-1 and J is TRBJ1-1; D unclear. The sequencing sample was made of PBMCs or T cells enriched from blood (not recorded which). This clonotype was sampled from a man in his sixties who had been exposed to COVID-19. The CDR3 sequence is CASSEYRYTEAFF. CDR3 bases: TGTGCCAGCAGTGAATACCGGTACACTGAAGCTTTCTTT. Drawing the rest from reference TRBV25-1 and TRBJ1-1, the complete variable domain is EADIYQTPRYLVIGTGKKITLECSQTMGHDKMYWYQQDPGMELHLIHYSYGVNSTEKGDLSSESTVSRIRTEHFPLTLESARPSHTSQYLCASSEYRYTEAFFGQGTRLTVV.